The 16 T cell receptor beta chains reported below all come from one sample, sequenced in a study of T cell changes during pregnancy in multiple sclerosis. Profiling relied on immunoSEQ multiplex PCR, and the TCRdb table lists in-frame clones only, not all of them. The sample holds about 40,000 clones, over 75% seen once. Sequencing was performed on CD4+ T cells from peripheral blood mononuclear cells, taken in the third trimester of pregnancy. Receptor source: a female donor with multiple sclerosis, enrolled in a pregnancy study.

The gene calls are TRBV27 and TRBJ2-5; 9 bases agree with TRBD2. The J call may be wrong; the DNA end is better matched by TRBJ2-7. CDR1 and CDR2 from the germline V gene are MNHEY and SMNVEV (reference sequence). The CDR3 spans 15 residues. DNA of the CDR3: TGTGCCAGCAGTTTAAAGCGGGAGGCACCCTACGAGCAGTACTTC. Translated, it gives CASSLKREAPYEQYF.

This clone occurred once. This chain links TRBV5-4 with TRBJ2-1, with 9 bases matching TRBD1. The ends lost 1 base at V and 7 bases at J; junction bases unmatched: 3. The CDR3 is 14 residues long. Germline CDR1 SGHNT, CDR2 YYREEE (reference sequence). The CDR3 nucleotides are TGTGCCAGCAGCTTGAGAGGACAGGGGAATGAGCAGTTCTTC. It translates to CASSLRGQGNEQFF.

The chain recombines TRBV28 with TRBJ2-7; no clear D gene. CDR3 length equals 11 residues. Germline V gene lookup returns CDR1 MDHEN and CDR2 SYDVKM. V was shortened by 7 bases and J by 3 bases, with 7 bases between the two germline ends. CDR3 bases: TGTGCCAGCAACAGACACTACGAGCAGTACTTC. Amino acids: CASNRHYEQYF. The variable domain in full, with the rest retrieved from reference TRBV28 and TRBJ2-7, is DVKVTQSSRYLVKRTGEKVFLECVQDMDHENMFWYRQDPGLGLRLIYFSYDVKMKEKGDIPEGYSVSREKKERFSLILESASTNQTSMYLCASNRHYEQYFGPGTRLTVT.

Here the CDR3 reads CASSQDVRPTDTQYF. The CDR3 DNA reads TGTGCCAGCAGCCAAGACGTCAGGCCCACAGATACGCAGTATTTT. The gene calls are TRBV16 and TRBJ2-3; D not resolved. The CDR3 loop spans 15 amino acids. V was trimmed by 2 bases and J by 2 bases, leaving 11 bases between them. The V gene's germline CDR1 is KGHSY and CDR2 FQNENV.

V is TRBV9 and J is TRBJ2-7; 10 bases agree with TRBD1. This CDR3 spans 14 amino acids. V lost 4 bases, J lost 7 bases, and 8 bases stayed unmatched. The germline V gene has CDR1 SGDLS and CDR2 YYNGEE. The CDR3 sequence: CASSIGTGVGEQYF. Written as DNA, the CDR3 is TGTGCCAGCAGCATAGGGACAGGGGTTGGAGAGCAGTACTTC.

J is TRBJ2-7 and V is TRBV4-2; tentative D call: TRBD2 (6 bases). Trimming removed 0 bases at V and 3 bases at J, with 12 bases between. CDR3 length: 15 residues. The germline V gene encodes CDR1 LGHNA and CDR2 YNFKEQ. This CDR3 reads CASSQERRGLYEQYF. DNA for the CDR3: TGTGCCAGCAGCCAAGAGCGGCGGGGCCTCTACGAGCAGTACTTC.

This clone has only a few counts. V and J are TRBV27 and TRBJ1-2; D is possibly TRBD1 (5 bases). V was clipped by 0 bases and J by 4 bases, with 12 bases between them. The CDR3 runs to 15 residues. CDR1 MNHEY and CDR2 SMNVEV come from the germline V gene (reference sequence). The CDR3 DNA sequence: TGTGCCAGCAGTTTATCGAAACGGGGGAGCTATGGCTACACCTTC. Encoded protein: CASSLSKRGSYGYTF.

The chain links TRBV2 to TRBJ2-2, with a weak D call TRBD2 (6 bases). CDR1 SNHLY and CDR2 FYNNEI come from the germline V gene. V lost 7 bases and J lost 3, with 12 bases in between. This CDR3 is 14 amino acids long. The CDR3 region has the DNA TGTGCCAGCAAACGGAGGGCCGACACCGGGGAGCTGTTTTTT. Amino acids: CASKRRADTGELFF.

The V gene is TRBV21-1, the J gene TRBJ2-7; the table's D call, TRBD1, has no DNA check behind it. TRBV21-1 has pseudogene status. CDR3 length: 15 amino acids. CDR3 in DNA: TGTGCCAGCAGCAAAGGGTCAGGCCGACCCTACGAGCAGTACTTC. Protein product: CASSKGSGRPYEQYF.

In nucleotides, the CDR3 is TGTGCCAGCAGCGAAGCGGGACTAGCCCCCAATGAGCAGTTCTTC. This encodes CASSEAGLAPNEQFF. This sequence joins TRBV5-8 and TRBJ2-1, with TRBD2 matching 9 bases. The CDR3 totals 15 residues. Losses at the gene ends were 4 bases for V and 6 bases for J; bases not matched to a gene: 8. Germline CDR1 SGHTS, CDR2 YDEGEE.

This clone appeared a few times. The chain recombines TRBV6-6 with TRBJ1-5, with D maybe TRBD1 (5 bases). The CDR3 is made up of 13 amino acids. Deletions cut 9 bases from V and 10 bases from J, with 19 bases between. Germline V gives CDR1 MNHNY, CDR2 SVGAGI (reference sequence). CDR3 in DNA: TGTGCCAGTGGAACTGCCACGGGGGGTCCCCAGCATTTT. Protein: CASGTATGGPQHF.

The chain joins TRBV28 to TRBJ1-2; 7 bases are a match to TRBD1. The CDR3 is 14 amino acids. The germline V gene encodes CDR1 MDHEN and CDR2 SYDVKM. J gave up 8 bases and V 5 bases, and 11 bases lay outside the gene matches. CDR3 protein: CASSPKQGSRGYTF. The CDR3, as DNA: TGTGCCAGCAGTCCCAAACAGGGGTCCCGAGGCTACACCTTC.

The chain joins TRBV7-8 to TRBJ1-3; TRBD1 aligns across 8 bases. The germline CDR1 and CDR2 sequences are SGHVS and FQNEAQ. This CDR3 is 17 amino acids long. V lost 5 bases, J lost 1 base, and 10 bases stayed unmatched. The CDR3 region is CASSLQDRGRSGNTIYF. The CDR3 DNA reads TGTGCCAGCAGCCTTCAAGACAGGGGACGATCTGGAAACACCATATATTTT.

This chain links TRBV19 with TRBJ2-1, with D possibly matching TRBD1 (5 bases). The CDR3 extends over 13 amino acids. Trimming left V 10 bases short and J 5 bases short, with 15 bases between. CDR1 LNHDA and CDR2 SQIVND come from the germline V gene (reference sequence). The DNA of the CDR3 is TGTGCCACCAAGGCGCAGGGTGACAATGAGCAGTTCTTC. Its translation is CATKAQGDNEQFF.

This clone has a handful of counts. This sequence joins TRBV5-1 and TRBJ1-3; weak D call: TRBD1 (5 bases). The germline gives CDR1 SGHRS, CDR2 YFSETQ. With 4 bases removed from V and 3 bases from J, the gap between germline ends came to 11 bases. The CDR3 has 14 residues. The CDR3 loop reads CASSVTGVGNTIYF. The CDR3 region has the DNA TGCGCCAGCAGCGTTACGGGGGTTGGAAACACCATATATTTT.

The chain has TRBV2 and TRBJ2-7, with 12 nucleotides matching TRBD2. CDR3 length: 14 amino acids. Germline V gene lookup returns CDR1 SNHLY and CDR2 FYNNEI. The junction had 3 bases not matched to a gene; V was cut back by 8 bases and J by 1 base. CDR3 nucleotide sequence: TGTGCCAGCGGCGGACTAGCGGGATCCTACGAGCAGTACTTC. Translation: CASGGLAGSYEQYF. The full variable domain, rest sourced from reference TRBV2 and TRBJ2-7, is EPEVTQTPSHQVTQMGQEVILRCVPISNHLYFYWYRQILGQKVEFLVSFYNNEISEKSEIFDDQFSVERPDGSNFTLKIRSTKLEDSAMYFCASGGLAGSYEQYFGPGTRLTVT.